This T cell receptor beta chain was retrieved from a study of shared clonotypes between healthy human individuals. Germline-derived CDR1 and CDR2 are SGHTA and FQGTGA. V lost 4 bases and J lost 15; bases outside the gene matches: 14. CDR3 length equals 14 residues. This table comes from immunoSEQ multiplex PCR, and its TCRdb copy is limited to in-frame clones, with some not included. In the table there are approximately 440,000 clones, around 77% of which are singletons. The source of this sequence is a woman between 35 and 50 years old in good health. Some clones in this sample may be carry-over from other donors' samples. This rearrangement joins TRBV7-3 to TRBJ2-1, with 8 bases identical to TRBD2. Sequencing input: PBMCs. The CDR3 DNA sequence: TGTGCCAGCAGCTCGGAGCGGGCCGGGACTAGTCTGTTCTTC. This translates into CASSSERAGTSLFF.